This TCR beta chain derives from a study of blood T cells in healthy people across ages. The CDR3 has 15 residues. For the second PCR, which ran for 7 to 11 cycles, a sample-barcoded 5' primer and a J-beta primer mix were used. TCRdb redid the calling of the 5' RACE reads with MiXCR, one entry per CDR3 protein. The sample lists just under 750,000 distinct CDR3 sequences, roughly 20% occurring once. The donors, healthy Caucasians from Russia, were aged roughly 6 to 90. Every sample yielded at least 6.5 million isolated PBMCs. Total RNA extracted from each sample amounted to at least 5.5 micrograms. The sample consisted of blood. This sequence was found in a man aged 65-85 years in good health. The chain has TRBV12-3 or TRBV12-4 and TRBJ2-5, with TRBD2 identical over 10 bases. The DNA end lines up better with TRBJ2-7; the J call may be wrong. The CDR3 DNA follows: TGTGCCAGCAGCCAGGGGCTAGCGGGAGTTACCGAGCAGTACTTC. Its translation: CASSQGLAGVTEQYF.